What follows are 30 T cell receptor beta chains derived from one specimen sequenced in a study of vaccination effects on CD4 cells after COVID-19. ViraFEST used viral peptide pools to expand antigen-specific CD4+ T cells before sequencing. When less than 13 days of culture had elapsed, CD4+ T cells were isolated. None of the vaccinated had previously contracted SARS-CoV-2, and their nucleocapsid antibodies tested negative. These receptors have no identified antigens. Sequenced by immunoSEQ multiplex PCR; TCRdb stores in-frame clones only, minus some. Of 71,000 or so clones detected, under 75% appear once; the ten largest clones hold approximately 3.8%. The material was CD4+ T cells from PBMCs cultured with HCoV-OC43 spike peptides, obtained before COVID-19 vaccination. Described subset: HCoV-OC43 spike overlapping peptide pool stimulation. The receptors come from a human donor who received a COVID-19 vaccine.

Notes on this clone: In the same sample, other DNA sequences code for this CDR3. CDR3 sequence: CASSLTGYGYTF. The CDR3, as DNA: TGTGCCAGCAGTCTGACAGGTTACGGCTACACCTTC. V gene TRBV28 combines with J gene TRBJ1-2; D might be TRBD1 (6 bases). The CDR3 covers 12 residues. Trimming pared 5 bases from V and 8 bases from J, leaving 12 bases between. CDR1 MDHEN and CDR2 SYDVKM come from the germline V gene.

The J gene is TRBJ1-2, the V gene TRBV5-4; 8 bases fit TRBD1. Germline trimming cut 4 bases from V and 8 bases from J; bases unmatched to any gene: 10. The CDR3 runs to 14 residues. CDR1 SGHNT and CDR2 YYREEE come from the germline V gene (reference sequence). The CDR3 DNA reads TGTGCCAGCAGCCGAACAGGGGGTTCTAGGGGCTACACCTTC. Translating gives CASSRTGGSRGYTF.

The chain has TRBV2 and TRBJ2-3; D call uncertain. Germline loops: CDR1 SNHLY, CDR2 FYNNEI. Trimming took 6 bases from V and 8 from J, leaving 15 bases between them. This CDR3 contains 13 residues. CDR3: CASRLLSAGTQYF. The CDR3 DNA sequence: TGTGCCAGCAGGCTTTTGAGCGCAGGTACGCAGTATTTT.

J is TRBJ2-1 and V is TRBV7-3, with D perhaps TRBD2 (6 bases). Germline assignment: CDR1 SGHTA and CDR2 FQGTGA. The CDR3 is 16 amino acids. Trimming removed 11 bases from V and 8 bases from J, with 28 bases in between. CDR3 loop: CAGARSRLVGWYEQFF. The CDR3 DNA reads TGTGCCGGCGCAAGGTCCCGACTAGTCGGATGGTATGAGCAGTTCTTC. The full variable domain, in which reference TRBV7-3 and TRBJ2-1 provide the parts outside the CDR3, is GAGVSQTPSNKVTEKGKYVELRCDPISGHTALYWYRQSLGQGPEFLIYFQGTGAADDSGLPNDRFFAVRPEGSVSTLKIQRTERGDSAVYLCAGARSRLVGWYEQFFGPGTRLTVL.

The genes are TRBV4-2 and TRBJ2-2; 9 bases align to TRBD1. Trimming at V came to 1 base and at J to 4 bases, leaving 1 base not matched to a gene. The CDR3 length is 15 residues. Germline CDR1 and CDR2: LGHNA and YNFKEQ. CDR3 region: CASSQGDRATGELFF. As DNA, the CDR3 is TGTGCCAGCAGCCAAGGGGACAGGGCCACCGGGGAGCTGTTTTTT.

In nucleotides, the CDR3 is TGTGCCAGTACCAGACAGGGGAGCTATGGCTACACCTTC. It codes for CASTRQGSYGYTF. The chain carries TRBV19 and TRBJ1-2; 8 positions agree with TRBD1. Trimming removed 7 bases from V and 4 bases from J; junction bases left unmatched: 5. Looked up from germline, CDR1 is LNHDA and CDR2 is SQIVND (reference sequence). This CDR3 is built from 13 residues. Combining the CDR3 with reference TRBV19 and TRBJ1-2 gives the whole variable domain DGGITQSPKYLFRKEGQNVTLSCEQNLNHDAMYWYRQDPGQGLRLIYYSQIVNDFQKGDIAEGYSVSREKKESFPLTVTSAQKNPTAFYLCASTRQGSYGYTFGSGTRLTVV.

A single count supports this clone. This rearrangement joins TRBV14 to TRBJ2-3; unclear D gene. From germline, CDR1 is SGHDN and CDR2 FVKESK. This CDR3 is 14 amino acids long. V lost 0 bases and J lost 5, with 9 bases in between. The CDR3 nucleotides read TGTGCCAGCAGCCAAGATCTGGTGATAGATACGCAGTATTTT. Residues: CASSQDLVIDTQYF.

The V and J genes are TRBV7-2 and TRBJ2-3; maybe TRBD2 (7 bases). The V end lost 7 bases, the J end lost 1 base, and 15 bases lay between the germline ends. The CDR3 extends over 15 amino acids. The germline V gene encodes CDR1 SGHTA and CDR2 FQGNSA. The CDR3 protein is CASTIGGARTDTQYF. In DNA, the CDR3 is TGTGCCAGCACGATAGGGGGGGCTCGCACAGATACGCAGTATTTT.

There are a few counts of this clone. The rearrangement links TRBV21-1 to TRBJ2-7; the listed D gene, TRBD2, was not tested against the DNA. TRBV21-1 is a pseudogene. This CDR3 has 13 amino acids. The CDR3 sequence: CASSVKDLGEQYV. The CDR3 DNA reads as TGTGCCAGCAGCGTCAAGGATCTAGGCGAGCAGTACGTC.

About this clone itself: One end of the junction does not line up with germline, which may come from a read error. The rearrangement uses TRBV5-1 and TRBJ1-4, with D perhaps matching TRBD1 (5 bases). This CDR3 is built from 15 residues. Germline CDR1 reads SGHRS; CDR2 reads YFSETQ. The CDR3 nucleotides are TGCGCCAGCAGCTTGGGGGGCAGGGCTAACGAAAAACTGTTTTTT. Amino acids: CASSLGGRANEKLFF.

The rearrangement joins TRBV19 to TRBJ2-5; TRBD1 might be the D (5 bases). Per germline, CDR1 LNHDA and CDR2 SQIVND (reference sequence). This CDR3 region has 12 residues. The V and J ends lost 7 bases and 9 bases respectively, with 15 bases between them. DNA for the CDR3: TGTGCCAGTACCCCCATCGACAGCGCCCAGTACTTC. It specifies CASTPIDSAQYF.

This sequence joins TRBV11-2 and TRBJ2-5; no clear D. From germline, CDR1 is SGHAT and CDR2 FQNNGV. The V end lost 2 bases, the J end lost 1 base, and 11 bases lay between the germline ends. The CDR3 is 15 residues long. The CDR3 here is CASSLLAQFQETQYF. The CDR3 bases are TGTGCCAGCAGCTTACTGGCGCAATTCCAAGAGACCCAGTACTTC.

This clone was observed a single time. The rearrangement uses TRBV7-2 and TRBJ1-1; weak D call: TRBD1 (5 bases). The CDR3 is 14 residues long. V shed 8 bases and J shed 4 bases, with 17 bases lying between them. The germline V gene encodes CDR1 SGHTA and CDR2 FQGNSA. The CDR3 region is CASAGIRGGTEAFF. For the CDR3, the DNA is TGTGCCAGCGCGGGGATTCGCGGGGGCACTGAAGCTTTCTTT.

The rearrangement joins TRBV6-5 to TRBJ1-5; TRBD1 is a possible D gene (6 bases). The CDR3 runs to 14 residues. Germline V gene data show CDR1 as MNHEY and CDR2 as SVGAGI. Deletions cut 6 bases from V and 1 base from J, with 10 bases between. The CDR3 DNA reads TGTGCCAGCAGCACAGGGCTAAGCAATCAGCCCCAGCATTTT. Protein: CASSTGLSNQPQHF.

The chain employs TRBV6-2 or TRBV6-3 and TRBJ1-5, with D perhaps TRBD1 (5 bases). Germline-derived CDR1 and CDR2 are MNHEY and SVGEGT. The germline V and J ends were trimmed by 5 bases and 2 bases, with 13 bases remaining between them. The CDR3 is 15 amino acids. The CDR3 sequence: CASSGGGGGNQPQHF. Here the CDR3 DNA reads TGTGCCAGCAGTGGCGGGGGGGGAGGCAATCAGCCCCAGCATTTT.

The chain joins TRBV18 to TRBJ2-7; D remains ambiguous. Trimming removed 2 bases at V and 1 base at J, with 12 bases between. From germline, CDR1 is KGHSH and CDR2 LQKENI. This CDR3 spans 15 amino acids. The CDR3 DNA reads TGTGCCAGCTCACCAAGTCAGTACGGTTCCTACGAGCAGTACGTC. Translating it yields CASSPSQYGSYEQYV.

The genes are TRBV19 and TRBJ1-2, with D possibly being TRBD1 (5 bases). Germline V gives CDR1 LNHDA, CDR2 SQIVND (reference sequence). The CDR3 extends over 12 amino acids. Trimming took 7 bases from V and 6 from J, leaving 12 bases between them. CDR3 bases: TGTGCCAGTAAAAGCGGGACGGATGGCTACACCTTC. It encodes CASKSGTDGYTF.

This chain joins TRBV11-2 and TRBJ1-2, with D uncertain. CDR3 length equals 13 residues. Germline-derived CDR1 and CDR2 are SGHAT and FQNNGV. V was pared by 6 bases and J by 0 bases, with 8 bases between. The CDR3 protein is CASSRAPNYGYTF. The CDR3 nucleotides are TGTGCCAGCAGTCGGGCCCCTAACTATGGCTACACCTTC. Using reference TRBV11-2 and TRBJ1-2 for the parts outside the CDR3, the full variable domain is EAGVAQSPRYKIIEKRQSVAFWCNPISGHATLYWYQQILGQGPKLLIQFQNNGVVDDSQLPKDRFSAERLKGVDSTLKIQPAKLEDSAVYLCASSRAPNYGYTFGSGTRLTVV.

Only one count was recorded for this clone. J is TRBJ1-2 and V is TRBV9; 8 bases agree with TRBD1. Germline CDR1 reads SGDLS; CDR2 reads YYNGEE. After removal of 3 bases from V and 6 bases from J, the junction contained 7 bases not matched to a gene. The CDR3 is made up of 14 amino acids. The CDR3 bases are TGTGCCAGCAGCGGCCGGGACAGGATCGATGGCTACACCTTC. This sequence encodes CASSGRDRIDGYTF.

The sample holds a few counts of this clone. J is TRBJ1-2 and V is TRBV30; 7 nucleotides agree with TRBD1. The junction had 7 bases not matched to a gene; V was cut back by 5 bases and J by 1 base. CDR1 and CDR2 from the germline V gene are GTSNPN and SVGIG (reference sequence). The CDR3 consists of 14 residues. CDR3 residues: CAWFRDSYNYGYTF. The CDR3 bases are TGTGCCTGGTTCCGGGACAGCTATAACTATGGCTACACCTTC. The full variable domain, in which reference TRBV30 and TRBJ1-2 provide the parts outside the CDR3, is SQTIHQWPATLVQPVGSPLSLECTVEGTSNPNLYWYRQAAGRGLQLLFYSVGIGQISSEVPQNLSASRPQDRQFILSSKKLLLSDSGFYLCAWFRDSYNYGYTFGSGTRLTVV.

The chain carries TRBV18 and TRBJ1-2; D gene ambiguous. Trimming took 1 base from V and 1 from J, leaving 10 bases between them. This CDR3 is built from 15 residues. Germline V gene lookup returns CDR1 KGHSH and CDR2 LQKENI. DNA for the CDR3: TGTGCCAGCTCACCACGGCAGCCGCATAACTATGGCTACACCTTC. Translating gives CASSPRQPHNYGYTF.

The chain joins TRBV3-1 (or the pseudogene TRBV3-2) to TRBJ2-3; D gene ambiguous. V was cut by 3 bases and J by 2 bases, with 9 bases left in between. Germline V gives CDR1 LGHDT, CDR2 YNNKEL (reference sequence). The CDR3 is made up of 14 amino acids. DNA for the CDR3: TGTGCCAGCAGCCATATGGCAAACACAGATACGCAGTATTTT. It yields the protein CASSHMANTDTQYF.

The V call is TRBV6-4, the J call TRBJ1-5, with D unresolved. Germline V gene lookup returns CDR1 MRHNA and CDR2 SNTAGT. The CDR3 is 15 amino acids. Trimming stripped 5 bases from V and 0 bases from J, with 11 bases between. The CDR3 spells CASSPLGGSNQPQHF. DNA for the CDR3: TGTGCCAGCAGTCCCTTGGGCGGTAGCAATCAGCCCCAGCATTTT.

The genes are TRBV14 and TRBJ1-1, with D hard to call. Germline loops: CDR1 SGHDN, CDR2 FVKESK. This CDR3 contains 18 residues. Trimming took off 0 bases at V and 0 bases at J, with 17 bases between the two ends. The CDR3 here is CASSQDRVNGRMNTEAFF. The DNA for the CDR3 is TGTGCCAGCAGCCAAGATCGAGTTAACGGACGTATGAACACTGAAGCTTTCTTT.

Here the CDR3 DNA reads TGCGCCAGCAGCTTGGGGACAGGTGCAAGGGATGGCTACACCTTC. It encodes CASSLGTGARDGYTF. V and J are TRBV5-1 and TRBJ1-2; 7 positions agree with TRBD1. The CDR3 extends over 15 amino acids. Unmatched junction bases numbered 8, after V lost 0 bases and J lost 6 bases. Germline CDR1 reads SGHRS; CDR2 reads YFSETQ.

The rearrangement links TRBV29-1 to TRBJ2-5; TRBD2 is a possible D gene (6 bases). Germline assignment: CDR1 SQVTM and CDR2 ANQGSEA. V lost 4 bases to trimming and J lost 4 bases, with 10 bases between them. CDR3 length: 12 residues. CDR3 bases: TGCAGCGTTGGGAGGGACGGAGAGACCCAGTACTTC. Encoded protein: CSVGRDGETQYF.

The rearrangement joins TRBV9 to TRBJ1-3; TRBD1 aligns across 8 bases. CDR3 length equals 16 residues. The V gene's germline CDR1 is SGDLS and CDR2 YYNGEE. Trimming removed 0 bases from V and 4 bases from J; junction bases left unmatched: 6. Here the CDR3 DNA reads TGTGCCAGCAGCGTAGGTGGCAGGGGGCCCGGAAACACCATATATTTT. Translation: CASSVGGRGPGNTIYF. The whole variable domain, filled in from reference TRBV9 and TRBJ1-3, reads DSGVTQTPKHLITATGQRVTLRCSPRSGDLSVYWYQQSLDQGLQFLIQYYNGEERAKGNILERFSAQQFPDLHSELNLSSLELGDSALYFCASSVGGRGPGNTIYFGEGSWLTVV.

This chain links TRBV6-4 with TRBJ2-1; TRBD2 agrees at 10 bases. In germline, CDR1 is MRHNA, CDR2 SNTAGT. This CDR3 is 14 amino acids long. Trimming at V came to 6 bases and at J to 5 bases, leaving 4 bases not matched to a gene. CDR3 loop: CASRIAGGNNEQFF. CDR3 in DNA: TGTGCCAGCAGAATAGCGGGGGGAAACAATGAGCAGTTCTTC.

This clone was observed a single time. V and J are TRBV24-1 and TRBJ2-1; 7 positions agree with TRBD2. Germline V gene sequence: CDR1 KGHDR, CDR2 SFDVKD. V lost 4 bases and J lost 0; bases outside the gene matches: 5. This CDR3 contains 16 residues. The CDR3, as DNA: TGTGCCACCAGTGACTGGCTAGCGGACTCCTACAATGAGCAGTTCTTC. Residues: CATSDWLADSYNEQFF.

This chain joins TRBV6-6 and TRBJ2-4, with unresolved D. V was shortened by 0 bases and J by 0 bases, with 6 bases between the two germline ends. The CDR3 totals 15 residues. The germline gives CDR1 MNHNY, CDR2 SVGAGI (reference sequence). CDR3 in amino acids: CASSYSNIAKNIQYF. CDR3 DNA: TGTGCCAGCAGTTACTCGAACATAGCCAAAAACATTCAGTACTTC.